Sequencing of this TCR beta chain was carried out in a study of T cell responses to AZD1222 COVID-19 vaccine (dated by TCRdb to about 2021). Some background on the complete study: AZD1222 recipients with second doses at about 4 weeks or about 12 weeks were pooled, because spike-specific TCR depth and breadth did not differ between schedules. TCR sequencing was performed for over 230 trial participants, of whom around 200 were given two doses of AZD1222 and approximately 26 were given two doses of MenACWY control vaccine. Trial participants were enrolled into age subgroups of 18-55, 56-69 and 70-plus years, which contained around 140, 26 and 57 TCR-sequenced participants, respectively. What the research found in general, with its limitations: Conclusions about previously exposed vaccinees were limited because only six or seven AZD1222 recipients were SARS-CoV-2 seropositive at baseline. The 56-69-year group was small, and its depth increase did not reach significance, likely because of low power. Participants were mostly white British, with more females than males. The authors suggested clonal diversity may have been underestimated. Reportedly, close to half of the unique spike-specific TCRs recognized epitopes lying outside the regions that are mutated in the B.1.351 and B.1.1.7 variants. Vaccine-associated CD4 TCRs spanned the whole spike protein, with dominant responses in regions 160-218 and 743-854. Because no day 14 peak-response samples were available, the repertoires could be characterized only after the peak T cell response. After two AZD1222 doses, spike-specific TCR breadth and depth were significantly higher than at day 0 and than in MenACWY recipients.

This specimen's time point label, per the study, means: baseline before first vaccination. Vaccinee samples were obtained from the UK trials COV001 and COV002, which included a single-blind randomized controlled phase 2/3 trial of AZD1222 (ChAdOx1 nCoV-19) in healthy adults. For TCRbeta chain sequencing, PBMC samples from trial participants were taken at day 0 and at day 28 after the second dose. As regards this clone: This receptor's antigen is unknown. Per-nucleotide qualities are absent, and no much larger clonotype sits a single base away.

The CDR3 regions of human TCRbeta chains were analyzed by immunosequencing. In the authors' own workflow: Repertoire TCRs were checked for matches against a reference library of SARS-CoV-2-specific TCRs that had been generated using the MIRA antigen-specificity platform. Breadth meant the fraction of unique TCRs that were SARS-CoV-2-associated, whereas depth meant the fraction of total T cells that were SARS-CoV-2-associated. Each spike-specific TCR was assigned to its reactive spike region and to a CD4 or CD8 class using the MIRA data. Log10-transformed breadth and depth values were compared by one-way ANOVA with Sidak's multiple comparisons tests. What TCRdb holds here is the immuneACCESS table cut down to in-frame rearrangements. Part of the clones is not present; checked against another copy, under half of the missing clones reflect an unresolved V gene, and the others are unexplained. From that table come the V and J calls and clone size; the DNA was used to work out D and trimming. The sample profile shows some 100,000 clones; about 93% of them were found once. The top ten constitute 1.5% to 2% of the sample.

Measured from the cysteine to the phenylalanine, the CDR3 is 13 residues long. The kept DNA is CDR3 alone, 39 bases in frame from the first base. CDR1 LGHDT and CDR2 YNNKEL are derived from the germline V gene (reference sequence). The V and J ends are trimmed by 7 bases and 3 bases, leaving 11 bases between them. The source material was peripheral blood, sampled on day 0 of AZD1222 vaccination. The sequence was collected from an adult in good health. The rearrangement joined TRBV3-1 (or the pseudogene TRBV3-2) to TRBJ2-3; a tentative D call is TRBD1 (6 bases match). For the CDR3, the sequence is CASNHRETDTQYF. The nucleotide sequence is TGTGCCAGCAACCACAGGGAAACAGATACGCAGTATTTT.